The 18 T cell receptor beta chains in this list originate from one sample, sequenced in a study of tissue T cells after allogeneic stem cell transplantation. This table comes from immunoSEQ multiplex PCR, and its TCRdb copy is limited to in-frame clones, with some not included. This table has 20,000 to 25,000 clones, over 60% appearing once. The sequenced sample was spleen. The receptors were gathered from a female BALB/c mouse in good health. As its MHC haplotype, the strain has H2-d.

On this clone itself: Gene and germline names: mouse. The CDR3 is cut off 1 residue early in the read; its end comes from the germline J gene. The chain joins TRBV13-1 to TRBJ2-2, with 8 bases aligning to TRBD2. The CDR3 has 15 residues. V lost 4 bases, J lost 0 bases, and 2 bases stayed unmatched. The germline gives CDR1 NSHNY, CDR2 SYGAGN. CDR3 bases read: TGTGCCAGCAGTTCGACTGGGGCAAACACCGGGCAGCTCTAC. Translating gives CASSSTGANTGQLY. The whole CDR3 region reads CASSSTGANTGQLYF.

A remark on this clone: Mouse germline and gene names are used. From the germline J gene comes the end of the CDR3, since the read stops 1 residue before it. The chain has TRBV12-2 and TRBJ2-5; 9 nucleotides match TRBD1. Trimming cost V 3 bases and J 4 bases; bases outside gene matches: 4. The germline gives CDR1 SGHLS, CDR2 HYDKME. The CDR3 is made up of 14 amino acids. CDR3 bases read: TGTGCCAGCTCTTCCGGGACAGGGAAAGACACCCAGTAC. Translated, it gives CASSSGTGKDTQY. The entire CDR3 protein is CASSSGTGKDTQYF.

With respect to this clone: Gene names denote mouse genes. This CDR3 reads CASSEDSEVFF. The sequenced CDR3 bases are TGTGCCAGCAGTGAAGACTCAGAAGTCTTC. The chain combines TRBV13-1 with TRBJ1-1; D is uncertain. Read data end 1 residue before the CDR3 end; the end is taken from the germline J gene. This CDR3 has 11 residues. In germline, CDR1 is NSHNY, CDR2 SYGAGN. The ends were cut back, 2 bases at V and 6 bases at J, with 5 bases in the middle.

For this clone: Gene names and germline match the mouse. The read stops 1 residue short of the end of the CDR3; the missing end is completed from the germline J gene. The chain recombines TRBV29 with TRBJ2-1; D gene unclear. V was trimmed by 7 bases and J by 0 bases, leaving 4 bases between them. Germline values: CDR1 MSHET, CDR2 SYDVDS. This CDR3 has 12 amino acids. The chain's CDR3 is CASTDNYAEQFF. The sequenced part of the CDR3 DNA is TGTGCTAGCACAGATAACTATGCTGAGCAGTTC.

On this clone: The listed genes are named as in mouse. The CDR3 spells CAGRGAGAEQFF. CDR3 bases read: TGTGCCGGTCGGGGGGCAGGTGCTGAGCAGTTC. The chain carries TRBV31 and TRBJ2-1; possible D gene TRBD2, 7 bases. The CDR3 is cut off 1 residue early in the read; its end comes from the germline J gene. CDR1 and CDR2 from the germline V gene are GKSSPN and SITVG. Trimming left V 8 bases short and J 6 bases short, with 14 bases between. The CDR3 is 12 residues long.

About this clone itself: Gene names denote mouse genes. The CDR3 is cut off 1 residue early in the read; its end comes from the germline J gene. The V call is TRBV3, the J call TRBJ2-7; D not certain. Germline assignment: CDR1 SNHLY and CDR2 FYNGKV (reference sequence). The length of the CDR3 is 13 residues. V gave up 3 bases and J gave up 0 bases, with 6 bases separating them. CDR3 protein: CASSFQSSYEQYF. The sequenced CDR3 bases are TGTGCCAGCAGCTTTCAGAGCTCCTATGAACAGTAC.

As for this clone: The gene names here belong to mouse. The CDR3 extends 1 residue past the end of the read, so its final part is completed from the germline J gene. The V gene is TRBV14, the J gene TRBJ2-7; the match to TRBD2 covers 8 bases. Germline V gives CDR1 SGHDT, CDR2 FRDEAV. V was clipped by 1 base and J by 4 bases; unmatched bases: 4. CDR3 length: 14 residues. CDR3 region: CASSFRGGAYEQYF. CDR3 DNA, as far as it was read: TGTGCCAGCAGTTTCCGGGGGGGCGCGTATGAACAGTAC.

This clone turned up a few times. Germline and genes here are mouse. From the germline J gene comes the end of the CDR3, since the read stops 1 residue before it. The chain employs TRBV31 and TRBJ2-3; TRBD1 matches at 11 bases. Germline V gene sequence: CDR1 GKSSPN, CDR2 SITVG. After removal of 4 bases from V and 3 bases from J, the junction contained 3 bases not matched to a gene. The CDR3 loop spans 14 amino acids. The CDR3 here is CAWKDRGRAETLYF. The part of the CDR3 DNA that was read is TGTGCCTGGAAGGACAGGGGGCGCGCAGAAACGCTGTAT.

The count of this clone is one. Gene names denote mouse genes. The covered CDR3 bases are TGTGCCAGCAGCTTTAATGCAGAAACGCTGTAT. Translating gives CASSFNAETLY. The whole CDR3 sequence reads CASSFNAETLYF. The chain combines TRBV3 with TRBJ2-3; unclear D gene. The read ends 1 residue before the CDR3 terminus; that terminus is restored from the germline J gene. The CDR3 is 12 amino acids. V lost 3 bases, J lost 2 bases, and 3 bases lay in between. Germline loops: CDR1 SNHLY, CDR2 FYNGKV (reference sequence).

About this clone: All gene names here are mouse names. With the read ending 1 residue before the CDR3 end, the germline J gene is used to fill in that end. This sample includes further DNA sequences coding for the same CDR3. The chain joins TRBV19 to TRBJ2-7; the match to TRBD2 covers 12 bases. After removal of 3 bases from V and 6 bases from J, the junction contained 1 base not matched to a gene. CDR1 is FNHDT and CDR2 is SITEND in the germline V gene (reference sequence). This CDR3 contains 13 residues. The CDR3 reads CASSRLGGLEQYF. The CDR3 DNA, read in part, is TGTGCCAGCAGTAGACTGGGGGGGCTTGAACAGTAC.

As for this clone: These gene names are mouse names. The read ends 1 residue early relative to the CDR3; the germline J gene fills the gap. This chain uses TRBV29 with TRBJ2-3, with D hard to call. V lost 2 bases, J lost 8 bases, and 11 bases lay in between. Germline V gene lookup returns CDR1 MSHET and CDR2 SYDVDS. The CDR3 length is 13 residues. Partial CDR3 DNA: TGTGCTAGCAGTTTACCAGAAAGAGGAACGCTGTAT. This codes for CASSLPERGTLY. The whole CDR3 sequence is CASSLPERGTLYF.

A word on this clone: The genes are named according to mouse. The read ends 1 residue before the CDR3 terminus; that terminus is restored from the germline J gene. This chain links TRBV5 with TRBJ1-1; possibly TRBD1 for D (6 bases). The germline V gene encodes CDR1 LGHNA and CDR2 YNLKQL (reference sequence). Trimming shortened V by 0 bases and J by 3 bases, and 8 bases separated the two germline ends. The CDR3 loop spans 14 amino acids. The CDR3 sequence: CASSQEGGDTEVFF. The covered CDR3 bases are TGTGCCAGCAGCCAAGAAGGGGGAGACACAGAAGTCTTC.

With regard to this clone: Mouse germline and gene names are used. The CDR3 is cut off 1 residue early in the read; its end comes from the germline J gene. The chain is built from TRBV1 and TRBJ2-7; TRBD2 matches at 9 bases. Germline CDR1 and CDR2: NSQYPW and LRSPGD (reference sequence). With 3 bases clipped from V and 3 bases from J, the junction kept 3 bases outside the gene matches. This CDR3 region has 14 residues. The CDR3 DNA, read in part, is TGCACCTGCAGTGCCGGACTGGGGTTCTATGAACAGTAC. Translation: CTCSAGLGFYEQY. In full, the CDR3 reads CTCSAGLGFYEQYF.

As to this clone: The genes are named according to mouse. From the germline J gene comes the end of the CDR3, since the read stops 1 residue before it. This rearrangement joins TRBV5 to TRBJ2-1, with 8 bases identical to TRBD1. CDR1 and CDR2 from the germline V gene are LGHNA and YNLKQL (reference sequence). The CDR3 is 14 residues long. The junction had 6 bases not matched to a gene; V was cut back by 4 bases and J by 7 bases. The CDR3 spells CASSLQGARAEQFF. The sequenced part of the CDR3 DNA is TGTGCCAGCAGCCTCCAGGGGGCGCGGGCTGAGCAGTTC.

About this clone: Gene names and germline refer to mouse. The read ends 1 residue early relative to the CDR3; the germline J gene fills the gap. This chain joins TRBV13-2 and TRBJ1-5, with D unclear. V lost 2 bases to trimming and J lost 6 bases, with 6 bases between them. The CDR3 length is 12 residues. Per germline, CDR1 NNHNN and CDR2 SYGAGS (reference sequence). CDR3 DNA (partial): TGTGCCAGCGGTGACCCTGCCCAGGCTCCGCTT. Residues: CASGDPAQAPL. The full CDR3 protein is CASGDPAQAPLF.

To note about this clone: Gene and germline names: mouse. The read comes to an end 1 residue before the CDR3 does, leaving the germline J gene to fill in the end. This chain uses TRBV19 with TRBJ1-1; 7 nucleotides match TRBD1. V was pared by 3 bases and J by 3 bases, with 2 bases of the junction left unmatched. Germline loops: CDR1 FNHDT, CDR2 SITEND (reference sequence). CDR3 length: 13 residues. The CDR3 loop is CASSTGTDTEVFF. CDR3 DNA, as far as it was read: TGTGCCAGCAGTACCGGGACAGACACAGAAGTCTTC.

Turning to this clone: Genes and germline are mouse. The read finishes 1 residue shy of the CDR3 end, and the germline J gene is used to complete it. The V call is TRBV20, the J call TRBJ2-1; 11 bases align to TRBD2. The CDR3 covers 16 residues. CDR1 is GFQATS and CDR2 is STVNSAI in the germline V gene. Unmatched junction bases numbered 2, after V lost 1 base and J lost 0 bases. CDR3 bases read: TGTGGTGCTAGGGGGGACTGGGGGTATAACTATGCTGAGCAGTTC. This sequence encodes CGARGDWGYNYAEQF. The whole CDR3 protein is CGARGDWGYNYAEQFF.

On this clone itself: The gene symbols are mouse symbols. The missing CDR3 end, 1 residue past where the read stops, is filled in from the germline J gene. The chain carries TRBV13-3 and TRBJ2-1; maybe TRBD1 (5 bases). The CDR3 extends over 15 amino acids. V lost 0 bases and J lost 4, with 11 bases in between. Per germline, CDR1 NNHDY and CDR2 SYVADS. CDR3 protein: CASSDAQGGYAEQFF. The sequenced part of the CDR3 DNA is TGTGCCAGCAGTGATGCCCAGGGAGGGTATGCTGAGCAGTTC.